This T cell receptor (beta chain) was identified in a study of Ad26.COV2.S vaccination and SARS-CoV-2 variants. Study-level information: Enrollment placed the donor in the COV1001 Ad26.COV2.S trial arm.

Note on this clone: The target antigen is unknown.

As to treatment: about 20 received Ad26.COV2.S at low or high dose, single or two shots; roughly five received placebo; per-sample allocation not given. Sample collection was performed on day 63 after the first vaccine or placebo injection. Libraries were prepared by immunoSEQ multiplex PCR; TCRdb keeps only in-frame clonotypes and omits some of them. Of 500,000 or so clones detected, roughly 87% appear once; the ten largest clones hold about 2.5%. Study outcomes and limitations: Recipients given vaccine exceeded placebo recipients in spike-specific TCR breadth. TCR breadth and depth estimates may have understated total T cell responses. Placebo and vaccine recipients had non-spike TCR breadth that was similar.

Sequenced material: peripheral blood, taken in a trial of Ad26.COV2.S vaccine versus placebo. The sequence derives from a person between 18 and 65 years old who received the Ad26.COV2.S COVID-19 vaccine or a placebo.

The CDR3 here is CASSLEQAYGYTF. CDR3 in DNA: TGTGCCAGCAGTTTAGAACAGGCCTATGGCTACACCTTC. This chain links TRBV28 with TRBJ1-2; a possible D gene is TRBD1 (5 bases). Germline V gives CDR1 MDHEN, CDR2 SYDVKM. CDR3 size: 13 residues. With 2 bases removed from V and 4 bases from J, the gap between germline ends came to 8 bases.